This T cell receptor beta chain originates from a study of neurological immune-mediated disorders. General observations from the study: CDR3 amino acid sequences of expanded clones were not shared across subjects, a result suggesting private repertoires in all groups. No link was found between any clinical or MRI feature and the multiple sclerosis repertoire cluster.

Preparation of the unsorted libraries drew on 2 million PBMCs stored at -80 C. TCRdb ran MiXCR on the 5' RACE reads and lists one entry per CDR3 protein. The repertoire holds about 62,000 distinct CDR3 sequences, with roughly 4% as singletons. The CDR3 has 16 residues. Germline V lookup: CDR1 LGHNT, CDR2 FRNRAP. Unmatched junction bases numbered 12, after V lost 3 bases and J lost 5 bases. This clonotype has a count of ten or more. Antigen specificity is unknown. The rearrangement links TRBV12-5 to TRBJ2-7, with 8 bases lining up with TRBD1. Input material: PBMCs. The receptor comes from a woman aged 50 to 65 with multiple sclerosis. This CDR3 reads CASGFKGGQGAHEQYF. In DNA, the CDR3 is TGTGCTAGTGGTTTTAAGGGCGGACAGGGAGCCCACGAGCAGTACTTC.